The clone carrying this T cell receptor beta chain has ten or more counts. The CDR3 is made up of 14 amino acids. Germline lookup yields CDR1 MGHRA and CDR2 YSYEKL. V lost 4 bases, J lost 8 bases, and 3 bases stayed unmatched. This entry belongs to a study of blood T cells in healthy people across ages. A second PCR of roughly 7 to 11 cycles used a sample-barcoded 5' primer and a J-beta primer mix. TCRdb re-called the 5' RACE reads through MiXCR, storing one row per CDR3 protein. The table has 590,000 or so distinct CDR3 sequences, less than 35% seen once. Sequencing was carried out using blood. This clonotype originated in an elderly woman in good health. V usage is TRBV4-1 and J usage is TRBJ1-4; 11 bases match TRBD1. The CDR3 DNA reads TGCGCCAGCAGCCTTGGACAGGGGGCGGAAAAACTGTTTTTT. Its translation: CASSLGQGAEKLFF.